This T cell receptor beta chain was captured by sequencing in a study of OX40 agonist ivuxolimab in advanced cancers. Study as a whole: In three patients, partial responses were observed, one with hepatocellular carcinoma and two with cutaneous melanoma. Points from the study as a whole: Expanded peripheral T-cell antigen specificity went undetermined. Some nonresponders likewise displayed low normalized T-cell clonal expansion.

Concerning this clone: What it recognizes is unknown.

Germline CDR1 and CDR2: LNHDA and SQIVND (reference sequence). The CDR3 covers 13 residues. The V gene lost 7 bases and the J gene lost 4 bases, with 13 bases spanning the gap. Only in-frame clones appear in the TCRdb table, and some are missing; sequencing was by immunoSEQ multiplex PCR. Of approximately 18,000 clones in the sample, around 80% were seen once. Sequencing was performed on CD4+ or CD8+ T cells sorted from blood, taken in a trial of the OX40 agonist ivuxolimab. V usage is TRBV19 and J usage is TRBJ1-2; D is perhaps TRBD1 (6 bases). The source is an adult with an advanced solid tumor such as melanoma, head and neck, liver or kidney cancer. Here the CDR3 DNA reads TGTGCCAGTATGCTGACAGGTGGCTATGGCTACACCTTC. Translation: CASMLTGGYGYTF.